This TCR beta chain was identified in a study of blood T cell repertoires in COVID-19. Whole-study context: The analysed material was cDNA or gDNA that came from T cells, B-cell-depleted T cells, or PBMCs.

V trimming: 0 bases; J trimming: 7 bases; junction bases outside the gene matches: 7. The CDR3 is made up of 15 amino acids. CDR1 is SGHRS and CDR2 is YFSETQ in the germline V gene. Only one count was recorded for this clone. Per the original methods: For nucleated cells, counts were estimated from reference gene primer amplification. Assay used: immunoSEQ multiplex PCR; TCRdb lists only in-frame clones, some missing. That table supplies the V and J calls and clone size; D and trimming were determined from the DNA. The table shows 95,000 to 120,000 clones, with 75% to 90% occurring only once. The clonotype comes from a woman in her thirties or forties with acute or convalescent COVID-19. V usage is TRBV5-1 and J usage is TRBJ1-2; 9 nucleotides agree with TRBD1. Sequencing was done on a sample of peripheral blood. CDR3 sequence: CASSLAGTGGRGYTF. The CDR3 DNA follows: TGCGCCAGCAGCTTGGCCGGCACAGGGGGCCGTGGCTACACCTTC.